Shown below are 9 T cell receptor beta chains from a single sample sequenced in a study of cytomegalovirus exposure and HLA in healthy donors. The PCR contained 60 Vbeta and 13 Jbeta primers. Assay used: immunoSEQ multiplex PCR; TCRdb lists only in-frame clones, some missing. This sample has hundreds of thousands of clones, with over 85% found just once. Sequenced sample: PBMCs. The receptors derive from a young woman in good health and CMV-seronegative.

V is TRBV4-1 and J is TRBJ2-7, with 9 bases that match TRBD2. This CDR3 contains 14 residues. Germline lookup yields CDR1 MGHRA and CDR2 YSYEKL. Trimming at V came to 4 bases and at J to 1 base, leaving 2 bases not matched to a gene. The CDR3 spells CASSRGGASYEQYF. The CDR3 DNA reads TGCGCCAGCAGCCGCGGGGGGGCATCCTACGAGCAGTACTTC.

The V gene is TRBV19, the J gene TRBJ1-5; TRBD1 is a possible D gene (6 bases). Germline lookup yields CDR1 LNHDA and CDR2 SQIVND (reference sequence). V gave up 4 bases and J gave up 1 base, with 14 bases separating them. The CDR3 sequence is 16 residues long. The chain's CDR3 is CASSTLRDTSNQPQHF. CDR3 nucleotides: TGTGCCAGTAGTACCCTCAGGGACACGAGCAATCAGCCCCAGCATTTT. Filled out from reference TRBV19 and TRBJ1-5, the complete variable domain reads DGGITQSPKYLFRKEGQNVTLSCEQNLNHDAMYWYRQDPGQGLRLIYYSQIVNDFQKGDIAEGYSVSREKKESFPLTVTSAQKNPTAFYLCASSTLRDTSNQPQHFGDGTRLSIL.

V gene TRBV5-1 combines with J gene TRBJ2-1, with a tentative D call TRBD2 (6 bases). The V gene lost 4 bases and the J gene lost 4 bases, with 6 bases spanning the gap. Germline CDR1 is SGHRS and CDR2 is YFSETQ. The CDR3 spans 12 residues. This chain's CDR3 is CASSGGYNEQFF. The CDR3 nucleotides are TGCGCCAGCAGCGGGGGGTACAATGAGCAGTTCTTC.

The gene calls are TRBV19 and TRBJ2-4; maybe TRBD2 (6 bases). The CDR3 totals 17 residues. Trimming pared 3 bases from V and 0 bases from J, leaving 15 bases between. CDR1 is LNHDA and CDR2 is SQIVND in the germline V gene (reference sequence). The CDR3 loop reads CASSMEGPGLAKNIQYF. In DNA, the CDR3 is TGTGCCAGTAGTATGGAGGGACCAGGGCTAGCCAAAAACATTCAGTACTTC.

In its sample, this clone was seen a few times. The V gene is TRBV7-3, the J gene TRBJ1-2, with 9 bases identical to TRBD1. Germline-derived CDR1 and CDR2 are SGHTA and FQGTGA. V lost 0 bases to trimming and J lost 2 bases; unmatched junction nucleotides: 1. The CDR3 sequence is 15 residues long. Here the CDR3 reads CASSLTGQGNYGYTF. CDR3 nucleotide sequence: TGTGCCAGCAGCTTAACGGGACAGGGAAACTATGGCTACACCTTC.

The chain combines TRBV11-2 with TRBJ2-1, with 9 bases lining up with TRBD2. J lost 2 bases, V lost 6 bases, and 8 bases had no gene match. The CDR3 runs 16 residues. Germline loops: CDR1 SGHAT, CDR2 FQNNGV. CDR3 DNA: TGTGCCAGCAGGTCCGGCGGGGGGGCCACCTACAATGAGCAGTTCTTC. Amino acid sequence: CASRSGGGATYNEQFF.

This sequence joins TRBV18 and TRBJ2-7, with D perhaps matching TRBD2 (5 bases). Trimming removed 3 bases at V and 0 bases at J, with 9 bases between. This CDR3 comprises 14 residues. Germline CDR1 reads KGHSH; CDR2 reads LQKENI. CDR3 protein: CASSPVEGSYEQYF. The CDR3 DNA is TGTGCCAGCTCACCCGTTGAGGGCTCCTACGAGCAGTACTTC.

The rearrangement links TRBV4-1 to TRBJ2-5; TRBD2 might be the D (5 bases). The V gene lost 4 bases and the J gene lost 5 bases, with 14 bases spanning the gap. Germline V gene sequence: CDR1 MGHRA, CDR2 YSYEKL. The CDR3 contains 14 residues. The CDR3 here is CASSRELVVETQYF. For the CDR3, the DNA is TGCGCCAGCAGCCGCGAACTAGTAGTTGAGACCCAGTACTTC.

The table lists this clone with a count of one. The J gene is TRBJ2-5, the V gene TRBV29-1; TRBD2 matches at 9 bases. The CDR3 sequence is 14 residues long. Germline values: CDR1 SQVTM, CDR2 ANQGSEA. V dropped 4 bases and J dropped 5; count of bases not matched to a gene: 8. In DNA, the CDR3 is TGCAGCGTTGCTCTGCGGGGGGGCCGGGAGACCCAGTACTTC. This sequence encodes CSVALRGGRETQYF.